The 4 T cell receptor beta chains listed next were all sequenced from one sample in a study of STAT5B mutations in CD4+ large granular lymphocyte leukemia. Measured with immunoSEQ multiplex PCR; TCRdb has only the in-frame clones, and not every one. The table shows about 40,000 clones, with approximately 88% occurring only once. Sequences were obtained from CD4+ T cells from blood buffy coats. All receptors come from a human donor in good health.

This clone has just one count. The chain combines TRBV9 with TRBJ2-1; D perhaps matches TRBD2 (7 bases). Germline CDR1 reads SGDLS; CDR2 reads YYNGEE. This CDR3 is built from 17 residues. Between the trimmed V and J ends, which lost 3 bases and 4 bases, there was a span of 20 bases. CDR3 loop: CASSAEGGGGPYNEQFF. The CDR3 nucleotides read TGTGCCAGCAGCGCCGAAGGGGGGGGAGGGCCGTACAATGAGCAGTTCTTC. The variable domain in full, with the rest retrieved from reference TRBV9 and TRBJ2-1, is DSGVTQTPKHLITATGQRVTLRCSPRSGDLSVYWYQQSLDQGLQFLIQYYNGEERAKGNILERFSAQQFPDLHSELNLSSLELGDSALYFCASSAEGGGGPYNEQFFGPGTRLTVL.

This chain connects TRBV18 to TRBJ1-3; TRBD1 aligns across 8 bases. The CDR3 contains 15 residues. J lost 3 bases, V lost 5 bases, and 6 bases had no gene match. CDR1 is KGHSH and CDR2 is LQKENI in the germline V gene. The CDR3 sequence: CASSTDRGIGNTIYF. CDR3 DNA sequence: TGTGCCAGCTCAACTGACAGGGGTATTGGAAACACCATATATTTT.

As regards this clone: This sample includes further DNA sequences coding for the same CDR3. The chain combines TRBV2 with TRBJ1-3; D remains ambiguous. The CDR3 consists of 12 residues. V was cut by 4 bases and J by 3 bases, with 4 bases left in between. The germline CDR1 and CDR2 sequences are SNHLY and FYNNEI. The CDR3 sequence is CASSVYGNTIYF. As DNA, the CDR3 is TGTGCCAGCAGTGTATATGGAAACACCATATATTTT.

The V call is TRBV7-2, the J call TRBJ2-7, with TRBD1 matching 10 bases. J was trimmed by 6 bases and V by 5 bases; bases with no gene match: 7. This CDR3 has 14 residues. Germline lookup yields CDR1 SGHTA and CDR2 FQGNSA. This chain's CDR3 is CASSAGTGVLEQYF. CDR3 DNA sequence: TGTGCCAGCAGCGCCGGGACAGGGGTACTCGAGCAGTACTTC.